Shown below are 10 T cell receptor beta chains from a single sample sequenced in a study of blood T cell repertoires in COVID-19. Generated by immunoSEQ multiplex PCR, the TCRdb table keeps only in-frame clones and is missing some. The sample carries roughly 280,000 clones, roughly 85% recorded once. Source material: peripheral blood. These receptors were collected from a woman in her sixties or seventies with acute or convalescent COVID-19.

V is TRBV6-5 and J is TRBJ1-5; D is uncertain. Germline CDR1 reads MNHEY; CDR2 reads SVGAGI. V lost 6 bases, J lost 7 bases, and 16 bases lay in between. This CDR3 comprises 14 residues. The CDR3 DNA reads TGTGCCAGCAGGGACCCTACTGGAGGCCAGCCCCAGCATTTT. This gives the protein CASRDPTGGQPQHF.

V is TRBV15 and J is TRBJ1-2; D remains ambiguous. The CDR3 totals 16 residues. Trimming cost V 7 bases and J 3 bases, with 21 bases left between them. Germline V gene data show CDR1 as LNHNV and CDR2 as YYDKDF (reference sequence). As DNA, the CDR3 is TGTGCCACCAAGGTTTTAGGGTCCGGGGAAGACTATGGCTACACCTTC. This sequence encodes CATKVLGSGEDYGYTF.

This clone was found a few times. The gene calls are TRBV2 and TRBJ1-6; TRBD1 aligns across 7 bases. The CDR3 is 14 residues long. Germline CDR1 reads SNHLY; CDR2 reads FYNNEI. The ends lost 6 bases at V and 6 bases at J; junction bases unmatched: 5. The CDR3 reads CASRPGQLNSPLHF. The DNA of the CDR3 is TGTGCCAGCAGGCCGGGACAGCTTAATTCACCCCTCCACTTT.

This sequence joins TRBV3-1 (or the pseudogene TRBV3-2) and TRBJ1-6; D may be TRBD1 (5 bases). The CDR3 runs to 13 residues. Germline CDR1 reads LGHDT; CDR2 reads YNNKEL (reference sequence). Trimming removed 4 bases from V and 10 bases from J, with 11 bases in between. The CDR3 DNA sequence: TGTGCCAGCAGCCCGGAAGCAGGGTCACCCCTCCACTTT. Translated, it gives CASSPEAGSPLHF.

The chain uses TRBV7-8 and TRBJ1-2; possible D gene TRBD1, 5 bases. Germline loops: CDR1 SGHVS, CDR2 FQNEAQ. V gave up 4 bases and J gave up 8 bases, with 14 bases separating them. The CDR3 loop spans 13 amino acids. This CDR3 reads CASSSQGNGGYTF. The CDR3 DNA reads TGTGCCAGCAGCTCCCAGGGAAACGGGGGCTACACCTTC. The complete variable domain, with remaining parts taken from reference TRBV7-8 and TRBJ1-2, reads GAGVSQSPRYKVAKRGQDVALRCDPISGHVSLFWYQQALGQGPEFLTYFQNEAQLDKSGLPSDRFFAERPEGSVSTLKIQRTQQEDSAVYLCASSSQGNGGYTFGSGTRLTVV.

The V call is TRBV18, the J call TRBJ2-3, with 9 bases fitting TRBD2. CDR3 size: 16 residues. The germline CDR1 and CDR2 sequences are KGHSH and LQKENI. With 3 bases clipped from V and 0 bases from J, the junction kept 4 bases outside the gene matches. The CDR3, as DNA: TGTGCCAGCTCACCCTTCAGCGGGGGGAGCACAGATACGCAGTATTTT. It codes for CASSPFSGGSTDTQYF.

This clone was detected only once. The gene calls are TRBV5-6 and TRBJ1-2; D not certain. Trimming took 4 bases from V and 6 from J, leaving 13 bases between them. The CDR3 length is 13 residues. The V gene's germline CDR1 is SGHDT and CDR2 YYEEEE. CDR3 DNA sequence: TGTGCCAGCAGCGCTGTGGGCGCCCATGGCTACACCTTC. The encoded protein is CASSAVGAHGYTF. Combining the CDR3 with reference TRBV5-6 and TRBJ1-2 gives the whole variable domain DAGVTQSPTHLIKTRGQQVTLRCSPKSGHDTVSWYQQALGQGPQFIFQYYEEEERQRGNFPDRFSGHQFPNYSSELNVNALLLGDSALYLCASSAVGAHGYTFGSGTRLTVV.

The chain couples TRBV3-1 (or the pseudogene TRBV3-2) to TRBJ1-1, with TRBD1 as a possible D gene (5 bases). The V gene's germline CDR1 is LGHDT and CDR2 YNNKEL (reference sequence). V lost 3 bases and J 6 bases, leaving 8 bases between the germline ends. The CDR3 sequence is 12 residues long. CDR3: CASSHRAAEAFF. For the CDR3, the DNA is TGTGCCAGCAGCCACAGGGCGGCTGAAGCTTTCTTT.

The chain has TRBV14 and TRBJ2-7; TRBD2 is a possible D gene (6 bases). CDR3 length: 13 amino acids. Germline CDR1 is SGHDN and CDR2 is FVKESK. V was cut by 4 bases and J by 6 bases, with 13 bases left in between. The CDR3 loop is CASSRTWGVEQYF. The CDR3 DNA reads TGTGCCAGCAGCCGAACCTGGGGGGTCGAGCAGTACTTC.

V gene TRBV28 combines with J gene TRBJ1-3; maybe TRBD1 (6 bases). V gave up 6 bases and J gave up 7 bases, with 22 bases separating them. The germline V gene has CDR1 MDHEN and CDR2 SYDVKM. CDR3 length: 16 residues. The CDR3 spells CASSPNLGQSGNTIYF. The CDR3 region has the DNA TGTGCCAGCAGCCCCAACCTTGGACAGAGCGGTAACACCATATATTTT.